The 23 T cell receptor beta chains given below trace back to one sample, sequenced in a study of T cells after yellow fever vaccination. MiXCR, applied by TCRdb to the 5' RACE reads, yields one record per CDR3 protein. The table has approximately 450,000 distinct CDR3 sequences, about 17% seen once. The input for sequencing was PBMCs, taken before the yellow fever booster vaccination. These receptors all stem from a man aged 18-30 years who received the YFV17D yellow fever vaccine.

J is TRBJ2-6 and V is TRBV7-2; 9 bases agree with TRBD1. V shed 5 bases, J shed 0 bases, and the junction held 5 bases outside the gene matches. The germline V gene encodes CDR1 SGHTA and CDR2 FQGNSA. This CDR3 contains 17 residues. The DNA for the CDR3 is TGTGCCAGCAGCGGGTGGGACAGGGCCTCTGGGGCCAACGTCCTGACTTTC. Protein: CASSGWDRASGANVLTF.

The table lists this clonotype with a few counts. The V call is TRBV7-2, the J call TRBJ2-1; D might be TRBD1 (7 bases). CDR1 SGHTA and CDR2 FQGNSA come from the germline V gene. This CDR3 contains 14 residues. Trimming took off 5 bases at V and 12 bases at J, with 20 bases between the two ends. CDR3 amino acids: CASSPPGGGVGQFF. For the CDR3, the DNA is TGTGCCAGCAGCCCACCTGGAGGGGGCGTTGGGCAGTTCTTC.

This clonotype was seen more than once but under ten times. The chain links TRBV13 to TRBJ2-5; 9 bases map to TRBD2. V was pared by 5 bases and J by 4 bases, with 8 bases of the junction left unmatched. The germline V gene encodes CDR1 PRHDT and CDR2 FYEKMQ (reference sequence). The CDR3 runs to 15 residues. The DNA of the CDR3 is TGTGCCAGCAGCCCCATAGCGGGGGCCAGAGAGACCCAGTACTTC. It is translated as CASSPIAGARETQYF.

The CDR3 loop reads CSARGLTGGDNQPQHF. The CDR3 DNA reads TGCAGTGCTAGAGGCCTGACAGGGGGAGACAATCAGCCCCAGCATTTT. This chain connects TRBV20-1 to TRBJ1-5, with TRBD1 identical over 9 bases. V shed 1 base and J 3 bases; nucleotides not matched to a gene: 7. The CDR3 length is 16 residues. CDR1 is DFQATT and CDR2 is SNEGSKA in the germline V gene (reference sequence).

The sample holds many counts of this clonotype. The V and J genes are TRBV7-2 and TRBJ1-1, with D perhaps TRBD1 (6 bases). V lost 5 bases and J 4 bases, leaving 14 bases between the germline ends. The CDR3 totals 14 residues. Germline V lookup: CDR1 SGHTA, CDR2 FQGNSA. The CDR3 sequence: CASSQEGVGTEAFF. CDR3 nucleotides: TGTGCCAGCAGCCAGGAGGGGGTTGGCACTGAAGCTTTCTTT.

This clonotype was found many times. The chain recombines TRBV4-2 with TRBJ2-3; D gene uncertain. Between the trimmed V and J ends, which lost 4 bases and 6 bases, there was a span of 11 bases. Germline V lookup: CDR1 LGHNA, CDR2 YNFKEQ. This CDR3 contains 13 residues. The CDR3 reads CASSPGGRDTQYF. CDR3 DNA sequence: TGTGCCAGCAGCCCCGGTGGTCGCGATACGCAGTATTTT.

This clonotype was found a few times. The rearrangement uses TRBV21-1 and TRBJ2-7; the table's D call, TRBD2, was not checked against the DNA. TRBV21-1 is recorded as a pseudogene. The CDR3 consists of 17 residues. As DNA, the CDR3 is TGTGCCAGCAGCAAAGCAGATCGGGGGGGCCTTTTCTACGAGCAGTACGTC. Translated, it gives CASSKADRGGLFYEQYV.

At least ten counts were recorded for this clonotype. V and J are TRBV29-1 and TRBJ2-3, with D uncertain. V was shortened by 4 bases and J by 7 bases, with 15 bases between the two germline ends. The CDR3 sequence is 13 residues long. Germline V CDR1 and CDR2: SQVTM, ANQGSEA. CDR3 bases: TGCAGCGTTGCAGTCCGGGCCCCACATACGCAGTATTTT. This translates into CSVAVRAPHTQYF.

The genes are TRBV4-1 and TRBJ1-5, with 7 bases aligning to TRBD1. V lost 2 bases and J lost 8; bases outside the gene matches: 6. CDR3 length equals 14 residues. Germline V CDR1 and CDR2: MGHRA, YSYEKL. The CDR3 loop reads CASSQKTGFEPQHF. As DNA, the CDR3 is TGCGCCAGCAGCCAAAAGACAGGGTTCGAGCCCCAGCATTTT.

A few counts support this clonotype. The DNA is left out, because the CDR3 cannot be placed on it with certainty; the CDR3 is given as TCRdb lists it. This chain's CDR3 is CASSFIFHSRLSPGSCFF. J is TRBJ2-2 and V is TRBV11-2. The length of the CDR3 is 18 amino acids, counting both ends. Germline values: CDR1 SGHAT, CDR2 FQNNGV.

The chain is built from TRBV28 and TRBJ2-3; no clear D. The V end was cut by 4 bases, the J end by 1 base, with 12 bases between. The CDR3 is 15 amino acids. Germline CDR1 reads MDHEN; CDR2 reads SYDVKM. In nucleotides, the CDR3 is TGTGCCAGCAGTTGGACCGGAGCAGGCACAGATACGCAGTATTTT. This encodes CASSWTGAGTDTQYF.

The chain links TRBV20-1 to TRBJ2-1, with 10 bases that match TRBD2. From germline, CDR1 is DFQATT and CDR2 SNEGSKA (reference sequence). The CDR3 contains 13 residues. The chain's CDR3 is CTGSGGPANEQFF. CDR3 nucleotide sequence: TGCACCGGTAGCGGGGGGCCGGCGAATGAGCAGTTCTTC.

Only a few counts were recorded for this clonotype. The chain is built from TRBV4-2 and TRBJ1-5; 8 bases align to TRBD1. Germline loops: CDR1 LGHNA, CDR2 YNFKEQ. V shed 2 bases, J shed 2 bases, and the junction held 8 bases outside the gene matches. The CDR3 totals 17 residues. In DNA form, the CDR3 reads TGTGCCAGCAGCCAAAATCCCAGGGGGCGCGGCAATCAGCCCCAGCATTTT. Amino acid sequence: CASSQNPRGRGNQPQHF.

This clonotype was counted a few times. The CDR3 nucleotides are TGCAGCGTTGAAGATCTCGTCCACATGACGCGAGCTTTCTTT. Residues: CSVEDLVHMTRAFF. This chain uses TRBV29-1 with TRBJ1-1; D is unclear. The germline V and J ends were trimmed by 0 bases and 10 bases, with 18 bases remaining between them. The CDR3 covers 14 residues. The germline CDR1 and CDR2 sequences are SQVTM and ANQGSEA.

The V call is TRBV7-9, the J call TRBJ2-1; weak D call: TRBD2 (6 bases). Trimming shortened V by 2 bases and J by 4 bases, and 12 bases separated the two germline ends. Per germline, CDR1 SEHNR and CDR2 FQNEAQ (reference sequence). The CDR3 is made up of 15 amino acids. Here the CDR3 reads CASSLTRGNYNEQFF. The CDR3 region has the DNA TGTGCCAGCAGCTTAACGCGGGGAAATTACAATGAGCAGTTCTTC.

J is TRBJ1-1 and V is TRBV29-1; possibly TRBD1 for D (5 bases). This CDR3 region has 13 residues. Germline CDR1 reads SQVTM; CDR2 reads ANQGSEA. The V gene lost 5 bases and the J gene lost 1 base, with 11 bases spanning the gap. The CDR3 nucleotides are TGCAGCGTTAGCATTACAGGGAACACTGAAGCTTTCTTT. Protein product: CSVSITGNTEAFF.

This clonotype was seen a handful of times. V and J are TRBV4-3 and TRBJ2-2, with D possibly TRBD2 on 6 matching bases. The CDR3 has 14 amino acids. Trimming took off 0 bases at V and 9 bases at J, with 11 bases between the two ends. Germline V gene data show CDR1 as LGHNA and CDR2 as YSLEER. CDR3 bases: TGCGCCAGCAGCCAAGATGCGGGATTCAGGGAGCTGTTTTTT. It is translated as CASSQDAGFRELFF.

This clonotype was picked up a small number of times. DNA of the CDR3: TGCGCCAGCAGCCAAGTGTACGGAGATCAGCCCCAGCATTTT. Its translation is CASSQVYGDQPQHF. The chain uses TRBV4-1 and TRBJ1-5, with D uncertain. V was trimmed by 1 base and J by 5 bases, leaving 9 bases between them. This CDR3 spans 14 amino acids. The germline gives CDR1 MGHRA, CDR2 YSYEKL.

The V and J genes are TRBV18 and TRBJ2-7, with 8 bases identical to TRBD2. With 3 bases clipped from V and 3 bases from J, the junction kept 1 base outside the gene matches. The CDR3 consists of 13 residues. Germline CDR1 and CDR2: KGHSH and LQKENI. The CDR3 loop is CASSPTSGYEQYF. The CDR3 nucleotides are TGTGCCAGCTCACCTACTAGCGGCTACGAGCAGTACTTC.

The J gene is TRBJ2-7, the V gene TRBV4-1, with a tentative D call TRBD2 (6 bases). CDR3 length: 15 amino acids. V lost 4 bases to trimming and J lost 5 bases, with 18 bases between them. Germline CDR1 MGHRA, CDR2 YSYEKL. CDR3 DNA sequence: TGCGCCAGCAGCCTGGACCCGGGAGCCGGGAACGAGCAGTACTTC. Translation gives CASSLDPGAGNEQYF.

The chain has TRBV13 and TRBJ1-6, with D maybe TRBD1 (5 bases). V lost 2 bases, J lost 9 bases, and 8 bases lay in between. The CDR3 is made up of 13 amino acids. CDR1 PRHDT and CDR2 FYEKMQ come from the germline V gene (reference sequence). CDR3: CASSLQGSSPLHF. The CDR3 DNA reads TGTGCCAGCAGCTTACAGGGTTCTTCACCCCTCCACTTT. The full variable domain, in which reference TRBV13 and TRBJ1-6 provide the parts outside the CDR3, is AAGVIQSPRHLIKEKRETATLKCYPIPRHDTVYWYQQGPGQDPQFLISFYEKMQSDKGSIPDRFSAQQFSDYHSELNMSSLELGDSALYFCASSLQGSSPLHFGNGTRLTVT.

This clonotype was observed at least ten times. The chain links TRBV7-2 to TRBJ2-3; either TRBD1 or TRBD2 may fit D (5 bases each). V gave up 7 bases and J gave up 4 bases, with 24 bases separating them. The germline V gene has CDR1 SGHTA and CDR2 FQGNSA. There are 17 residues in the CDR3. The CDR3 DNA reads TGTGCCAGCACCCAGATTTCGGGACGCCCAGACGCAGATACGCAGTATTTT. Translated: CASTQISGRPDADTQYF.

In nucleotides, the CDR3 is TGTGCCAGCACCCACAGATTAGCGGGGCACGAGCAGTACTTC. As protein: CASTHRLAGHEQYF. This chain joins TRBV6-6 and TRBJ2-7, with TRBD2 matching 8 bases. This CDR3 contains 14 residues. Germline assignment: CDR1 MNHNY and CDR2 SVGAGI (reference sequence). The V segment lost 7 bases and the J segment 5 bases; nucleotides outside the gene matches: 10.